Listed below are T cell receptor beta chains from one sample, sequenced in a study of OX40 agonist ivuxolimab in advanced cancers. Libraries were prepared by immunoSEQ multiplex PCR; TCRdb keeps only in-frame clonotypes and omits some of them. The data contain tens of thousands of clones, 83% of them singletons. The source material was CD4+ or CD8+ T cells sorted from blood, sampled in a trial of the OX40 agonist ivuxolimab. These receptors were taken from an adult with an advanced solid tumor such as melanoma, head and neck, liver or kidney cancer. Each CDR3 is given with its conserved first and last residue. A D gene is named only where the DNA matches it firmly. Not every row has a clone size; where given, it reads once, few, many or a size class.

J	V	size	D	CDR3	DNA
TRBJ2-1	TRBV7-3	.	.	CASSPGPPSSYNEQFF	TGTGCCAGCAGCCCAGGACCCCCAAGCTCCTACAATGAGCAGTTCTTC
TRBJ1-5	TRBV7-9	.	.	CASSLSGGQNQPQHF	TGTGCCAGCAGCTTATCCGGCGGCCAAAATCAGCCCCAGCATTTT
TRBJ1-5	TRBV7-2	.	.	CASSLEFSNQPQHF	TGTGCCAGCAGCTTAGAATTTAGCAATCAGCCCCAGCATTTT
TRBJ2-7	TRBV5-1	.	TRBD1	CASSYGQGEQYF	TGCGCCAGCAGCTATGGACAGGGGGAGCAGTACTTC
TRBJ2-3	TRBV7-2	once	.	CASSSGRADTQYF	TGTGCCAGCAGCTCGGGGAGAGCGGATACGCAGTATTTT
TRBJ2-3	TRBV19	.	TRBD2	CASSINPTSSTDTQYF	TGTGCCAGTAGTATCAACCCGACTAGCAGCACAGATACGCAGTATTTT
TRBJ1-2	TRBV30	once	.	CAWSVVGSGGYTF	TGTGCCTGGAGTGTAGTGGGGTCCGGGGGCTACACCTTC
TRBJ1-1	TRBV18	.	.	CASSSRRQVTEAFF	TGTGCCAGCTCATCCCGCAGACAGGTCACTGAAGCTTTCTTT
TRBJ1-4	TRBV5-1	once	.	CASSPWGNEKLFF	TGCGCCAGCAGCCCGTGGGGAAATGAAAAACTGTTTTTT
TRBJ2-7	TRBV4-2	.	TRBD1	CASSQGTGGSYEQYF	TGTGCCAGCAGCCAAGGGACAGGGGGCTCCTACGAGCAGTACTTC
TRBJ2-5	TRBV6-6	.	TRBD2	CAAGGAGRFETQYF	TGTGCCGCCGGGGGGGCAGGACGATTTGAGACCCAGTACTTC
TRBJ2-5	TRBV5-8	once	TRBD1	CASGDRGQETQYF	TGTGCCAGCGGTGACAGGGGTCAAGAGACCCAGTACTTC
TRBJ2-1	TRBV7-2	.	.	CASSSKPLGLGGYNEQFF	TGTGCCAGCAGTTCTAAACCACTCGGCCTCGGAGGGTACAATGAGCAGTTCTTC
TRBJ2-2	TRBV6-1	.	TRBD2	CASSEAGLAAGTGELFF	TGTGCCAGCAGTGAAGCGGGACTAGCGGCAGGCACCGGGGAGCTGTTTTTT
TRBJ1-2	TRBV20-1	.	.	CSAPSRPGYTF	TGCAGTGCACCATCCAGGCCTGGCTACACCTTC
TRBJ1-5	TRBV5-1	few	.	CASSLGADQPQHF	TGCGCCAGCAGCTTGGGCGCCGATCAGCCCCAGCATTTT
TRBJ2-1	TRBV30	.	.	CAWSTGFSYNEQFF	TGTGCCTGGTCTACCGGGTTTTCCTACAATGAGCAGTTCTTC
TRBJ1-5	TRBV7-8	once	.	CASGGVGLSQPQHF	TGTGCCAGCGGGGGCGTTGGGCTGAGTCAGCCCCAGCATTTT
TRBJ2-7	TRBV6-1	few	.	CASSEAGEREQYF	TGTGCCAGCAGTGAAGCGGGGGAGAGGGAGCAGTACTTC
TRBJ2-3	TRBV2	.	.	CASNNRVTDTQYF	TGTGCCAGCAATAACAGGGTCACAGATACGCAGTATTTT